This T cell receptor beta chain was recovered during a study of T cell responses to AZD1222 COVID-19 vaccine. There are 12 residues in the CDR3. Per germline, CDR1 SNHLY and CDR2 FYNNEI. The V end lost 3 bases, the J end lost 3 bases, and 6 bases lay between the germline ends. The method was immunoSEQ multiplex PCR; TCRdb's version includes in-frame clones alone and lacks a portion of them. Of 150,000 to 190,000 clones detected, 70% to 90% appear once; the ten largest clones hold 6.9%. Study outcomes and limitations: Unmutated variant regions are reportedly the target of nearly half of TCRs that are spike-specific. Donors skewed white British and female; clonal diversity was possibly underestimated. Researchers took repertoire samples only after the peak T cell response had come.

This clone turned up a few times. Its specificity is unknown. The chain links TRBV2 to TRBJ2-7; D gene unclear. The input for sequencing was peripheral blood, taken after recovery from COVID-19. This TCR was recovered from an adult who had recovered from COVID-19. The CDR3 reads CASSDRGYEQYF. DNA for the CDR3: TGTGCCAGCAGTGACCGCGGCTACGAGCAGTACTTC. The full variable domain, with the rest looked up from reference TRBV2 and TRBJ2-7, is EPEVTQTPSHQVTQMGQEVILRCVPISNHLYFYWYRQILGQKVEFLVSFYNNEISEKSEIFDDQFSVERPDGSNFTLKIRSTKLEDSAMYFCASSDRGYEQYFGPGTRLTVT.